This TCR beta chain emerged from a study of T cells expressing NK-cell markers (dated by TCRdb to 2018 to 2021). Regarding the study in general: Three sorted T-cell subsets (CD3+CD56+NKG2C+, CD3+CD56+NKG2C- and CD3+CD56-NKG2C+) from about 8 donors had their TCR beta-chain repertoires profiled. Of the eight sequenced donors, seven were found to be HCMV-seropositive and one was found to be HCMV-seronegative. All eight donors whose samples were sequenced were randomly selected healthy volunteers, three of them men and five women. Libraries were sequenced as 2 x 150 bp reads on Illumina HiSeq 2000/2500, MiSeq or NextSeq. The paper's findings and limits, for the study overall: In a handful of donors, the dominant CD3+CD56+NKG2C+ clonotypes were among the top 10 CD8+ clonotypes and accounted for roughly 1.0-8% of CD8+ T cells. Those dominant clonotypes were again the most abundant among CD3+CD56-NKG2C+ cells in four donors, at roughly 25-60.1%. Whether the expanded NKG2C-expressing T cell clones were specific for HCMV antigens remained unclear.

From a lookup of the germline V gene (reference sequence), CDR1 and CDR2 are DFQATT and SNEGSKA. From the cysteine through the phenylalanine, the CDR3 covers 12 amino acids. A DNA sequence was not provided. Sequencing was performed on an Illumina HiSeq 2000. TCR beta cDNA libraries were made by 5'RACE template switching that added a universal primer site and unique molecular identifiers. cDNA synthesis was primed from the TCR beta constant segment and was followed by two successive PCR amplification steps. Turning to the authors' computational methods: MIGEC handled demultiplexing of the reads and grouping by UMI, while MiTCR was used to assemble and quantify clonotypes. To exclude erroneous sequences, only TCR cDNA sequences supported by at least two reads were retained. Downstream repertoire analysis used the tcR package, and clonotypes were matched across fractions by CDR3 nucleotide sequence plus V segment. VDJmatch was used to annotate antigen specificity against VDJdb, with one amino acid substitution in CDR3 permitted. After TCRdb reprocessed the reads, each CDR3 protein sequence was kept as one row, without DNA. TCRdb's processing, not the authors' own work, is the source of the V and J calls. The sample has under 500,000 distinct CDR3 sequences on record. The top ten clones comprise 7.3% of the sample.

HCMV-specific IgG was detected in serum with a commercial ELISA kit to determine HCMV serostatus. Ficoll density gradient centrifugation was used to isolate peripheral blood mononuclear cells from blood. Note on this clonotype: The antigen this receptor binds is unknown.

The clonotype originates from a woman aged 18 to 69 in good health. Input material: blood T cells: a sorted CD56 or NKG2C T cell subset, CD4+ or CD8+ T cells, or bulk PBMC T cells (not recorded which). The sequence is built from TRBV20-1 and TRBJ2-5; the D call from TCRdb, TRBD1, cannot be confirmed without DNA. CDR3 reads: CSATGGGDSQYF.